The rows below give T cell receptor beta chains drawn from one sample of a study of cytomegalovirus exposure and HLA in healthy donors. TCRdb's copy holds only in-frame clones and misses some; the assay was immunoSEQ multiplex PCR. The data hold 100,000 or so clones, with around 80% observed a single time. Sequencing used PBMCs. Receptor source: a man aged 35 to 55 in good health and CMV-seropositive. The CDR3 runs from the conserved cysteine through the conserved F or W. D genes are given only for firm matches. Only some rows state a clone size, as once, few, many or a class for expanded clones.

CDR3 length,D gene,V gene,J gene,clone size,CDR3 DNA,CDR3 protein
15,NA,TRBV4-3,TRBJ2-5,NA,TGCGCCAGCAGCCAAAGGGGGGGACCGAAAGAGACCCAGTACTTC,CASSQRGGPKETQYF
17,NA,TRBV5-5,TRBJ1-3,NA,TGTGCCAGCGGTGTGTCGGAAAGATCGGGCTCTGGAAACACCATATATTTT,CASGVSERSGSGNTIYF
13,NA,TRBV2,TRBJ1-5,NA,TGTGCCAGCAATAGACAGATTAATCAGCCCCAGCATTTT,CASNRQINQPQHF
20,TRBD2,TRBV28,TRBJ2-1,NA,TGTGCCAGCAGTTTGTGGGCGGGAGGGCCTGGAGGGTTGTCCTACAATGAGCAGTTCTTC,CASSLWAGGPGGLSYNEQFF
15,TRBD1,TRBV11-3,TRBJ2-1,NA,TGTGCCAGCAGCTCCGGGACAGGCCACTACAATGAGCAGTTCTTC,CASSSGTGHYNEQFF
15,NA,TRBV28,TRBJ2-2,NA,TGTGCCAGCAGTCCACCAACAGGGAACACCGGGGAGCTGTTTTTT,CASSPPTGNTGELFF
14,TRBD2,TRBV7-9,TRBJ2-1,NA,TGTGCCAGCAGCTTCGGTAGCGGGAGTAATGAGCAGTTCTTC,CASSFGSGSNEQFF
14,TRBD1,TRBV28,TRBJ2-1,NA,TGTGCCAGCAGTCCGCCGGGACAGGGAAATGAGCAGTTCTTC,CASSPPGQGNEQFF
17,TRBD2,TRBV2,TRBJ2-1,NA,TGTGCCAGCAGTGAAGATGGACTAGCGGGGGGAGGGGGTGAGCAGTTCTTC,CASSEDGLAGGGGEQFF
16,TRBD2,TRBV6-1,TRBJ2-7,NA,TGTGCCAGCAGTAAAGGGAGGGCCAAGGTTTCCTACGAGCAGTACTTC,CASSKGRAKVSYEQYF
11,NA,TRBV5-6,TRBJ2-1,NA,TGTGCCAGCAGCCAAATCCATGAGCAGTTCTTC,CASSQIHEQFF
16,TRBD2,TRBV30,TRBJ2-4,few,TGTGCCTGGAGTGTACTAGCGGGAGGGCTCGGAAACATTCAGTACTTC,CAWSVLAGGLGNIQYF
12,TRBD1,TRBV5-1,TRBJ1-2,NA,TGCGCCAGCAGCCATGGACAGGGAGGCTACACCTTC,CASSHGQGGYTF
13,NA,TRBV11-3,TRBJ2-7,NA,TGTGCCAGCAGCCGGGCCGGGAGTTACGAGCAGTACTTC,CASSRAGSYEQYF
16,TRBD1,TRBV28,TRBJ1-3,NA,TGTGCCAGCAGTCGACAGACAGGGACGACTGGAAACACCATATATTTT,CASSRQTGTTGNTIYF
13,TRBD1,TRBV7-7,TRBJ1-5,NA,TGTGCTAGCAGCCAGGGGGTCGGACAGCCCCAGCATTTT,CASSQGVGQPQHF
17,TRBD2,TRBV6-1,TRBJ2-1,NA,TGTGCCAGCAGTGAACGGCTAGCGGGAGGGTCCTACAATGAGCAGTTCTTC,CASSERLAGGSYNEQFF
12,NA,TRBV28,TRBJ2-1,once,TGTGCCAGCAGTCCTTCCTACAATGAGCAGTTCTTC,CASSPSYNEQFF